These 32 T cell receptor beta chains were all obtained from the same sample, sequenced in a study of read filtering for tumor transcriptome and immune sequencing (dated by TCRdb to 2018 to 2020). Reads for this sample came from an Illumina HiSeq 4000. TCR libraries were built from roughly 400 ng RNA with the Immunoverse kit, using molecular barcoded adaptors covering alpha/delta and beta/gamma chains. TCRdb took the public reads, trimmed them with fastp at Q25, ran MiXCR for clone calling and kept in-frame beta chains. Merged by CDR3 protein, the rows form single entries marked with the most common genes and DNA. This sample gives tens of thousands of distinct CDR3 sequences in total; approximately 14% of them show up just once. Around 62% of the sample comes from the top ten. The sequenced sample consisted of a population of CD138-negative cells sorted from bone marrow. The cell subset or site label corresponds to: bone marrow mononuclear cells depleted of CD138+ plasma/myeloma cells by negative magnetic selection. The receptors here all came from a donor over 35 with multiple myeloma.

Many counts were recorded for this clonotype. V and J are TRBV10-3 and TRBJ2-7; D gene unclear. Trimming shortened V by 10 bases and J by 2 bases, and 18 bases separated the two germline ends. Germline V gives CDR1 ENHRY, CDR2 SYGVKD. The CDR3 is 14 residues long. The CDR3 region is CATISRGDTYEQYF. The CDR3 coding sequence is TGTGCCACAATAAGCAGAGGAGATACCTACGAGCAGTACTTC.

This chain joins TRBV2 and TRBJ2-2; maybe TRBD2 (6 bases). The CDR3 is 13 amino acids. V gave up 11 bases and J gave up 4 bases, with 14 bases separating them. The V gene's germline CDR1 is SNHLY and CDR2 FYNNEI. The DNA for the CDR3 is TGTGCCGGCACGGGGGAGAGCACCGGGGAGCTGTTTTTT. Translation: CAGTGESTGELFF.

This clonotype was seen repeatedly, ten times or more. The chain joins TRBV11-2 to TRBJ2-2; D is undetermined. Trimming pared 4 bases from V and 4 bases from J, leaving 13 bases between. Germline V gene lookup returns CDR1 SGHAT and CDR2 FQNNGV. This CDR3 spans 15 amino acids. Here the CDR3 DNA reads TGTGCCAGCAGCTCCCGGACCAGATCCACCGGGGAGCTGTTTTTT. It specifies CASSSRTRSTGELFF.

This clonotype has ten or more counts. The V and J genes are TRBV30 and TRBJ2-1; D is possibly TRBD1 or TRBD2 (5 bases each). CDR1 GTSNPN and CDR2 SVGIG come from the germline V gene (reference sequence). With 0 bases removed from V and 8 bases from J, the gap between germline ends came to 14 bases. This CDR3 spans 14 amino acids. The CDR3 sequence is CAWSVLGQGDEQFF. As DNA, the CDR3 is TGTGCCTGGAGTGTACTAGGGCAGGGCGATGAGCAGTTCTTC.

The chain employs TRBV28 and TRBJ2-2; 11 bases are a match to TRBD2. Germline V gene lookup returns CDR1 MDHEN and CDR2 SYDVKM. J lost 1 base, V lost 8 bases, and 15 bases had no gene match. This CDR3 comprises 19 residues. The DNA of the CDR3 is TGTGCCAGCTCCCTCCAACCCGGGACTAGCGGAGGGAACACCGGGGAGCTGTTTTTT. Its protein is CASSLQPGTSGGNTGELFF.

This clonotype has more than one count but fewer than ten. V usage is TRBV28 and J usage is TRBJ2-1; D gene uncertain. CDR1 MDHEN and CDR2 SYDVKM come from the germline V gene. This CDR3 region has 18 residues. Trimming left V 5 bases short and J 0 bases short, with 20 bases between. CDR3 bases: TGTGCCAGCAGTCCTTCTTTTTACCTTAAGAGCTCCTACAATGAGCAGTTCTTC. Protein: CASSPSFYLKSSYNEQFF.

This clonotype was picked up many times. This chain links TRBV7-2 with TRBJ2-5, with 7 nucleotides matching TRBD2. The CDR3 contains 15 residues. The V gene's germline CDR1 is SGHTA and CDR2 FQGNSA. With V trimmed by 2 bases and J by 5 bases, 8 bases remained unmatched. CDR3 residues: CASSLWGRASETQYF. The CDR3 region has the DNA TGTGCCAGCAGCTTATGGGGGAGGGCATCTGAGACCCAGTACTTC.

This clonotype was counted only a few times. V usage is TRBV5-1 and J usage is TRBJ2-5, with D possibly matching TRBD2 (6 bases). The CDR3 runs to 14 residues. V lost 0 bases and J 4 bases, leaving 10 bases between the germline ends. The V gene's germline CDR1 is SGHRS and CDR2 YFSETQ. This chain's CDR3 is CASSLDRGGETQYF. The CDR3 nucleotides read TGCGCCAGCAGCTTGGATCGGGGAGGAGAGACCCAGTACTTC.

This clonotype appeared many times. The chain combines TRBV21-1 with TRBJ2-1; TRBD1 is the table's D call, not checked against the DNA. TRBV21-1 is given as a pseudogene. CDR3 length: 14 amino acids. The CDR3 loop reads CASSKTGGYNEQFF. The CDR3 DNA follows: TGTGCCAGCAGCAAGACAGGGGGCTACAATGAGCAGTTCTTC.

This clonotype has ten or more counts. This chain joins TRBV7-2 and TRBJ2-1, with TRBD2 identical over 12 bases. This CDR3 is built from 15 residues. V gave up 5 bases and J gave up 8 bases; unmatched junction bases: 7. Germline V gives CDR1 SGHTA, CDR2 FQGNSA. CDR3 loop: CASSQSSGRADEQFF. In DNA form, the CDR3 reads TGTGCCAGCAGCCAATCTAGCGGGAGGGCCGATGAGCAGTTCTTC.

This clonotype appeared many times. V and J are TRBV5-6 and TRBJ2-1; D is perhaps TRBD2 (6 bases). The germline CDR1 and CDR2 sequences are SGHDT and YYEEEE. The CDR3 loop spans 12 amino acids. V was cut by 2 bases and J by 9 bases, with 9 bases left in between. The DNA of the CDR3 is TGTGCCAGCAGCTTTGGGACTTCTGAGCAGTTCTTC. The encoded protein is CASSFGTSEQFF.

This clonotype is medium-sized by share. The chain couples TRBV6-5 to TRBJ2-1; 10 nucleotides agree with TRBD2. CDR1 and CDR2 (germline): MNHEY, SVGAGI. This CDR3 has 15 amino acids. J lost 7 bases, V lost 0 bases, and 3 bases had no gene match. This chain's CDR3 is CASSYSGSGRNEQFF. DNA of the CDR3: TGTGCCAGCAGTTACTCTGGTAGCGGGAGGAATGAGCAGTTCTTC.

Ten or more counts support this clonotype. The CDR3 reads CASSPAHSLFSNEQFF. The CDR3 coding sequence is TGTGCCAGCAGCCCGGCCCACAGCCTGTTTTCGAATGAGCAGTTCTTC. V gene TRBV7-9 combines with J gene TRBJ2-1; unclear D gene. V lost 5 bases and J 7 bases, leaving 21 bases between the germline ends. This CDR3 comprises 16 residues. CDR1 is SEHNR and CDR2 is FQNEAQ in the germline V gene (reference sequence).

This clonotype was detected many times. This chain's CDR3 is CAWTGEGSGYTF. CDR3 nucleotide sequence: TGTGCCTGGACAGGGGAAGGAAGTGGCTACACCTTC. The chain recombines TRBV30 with TRBJ1-2; perhaps TRBD1 as D (6 bases). The V and J ends lost 4 bases and 7 bases respectively, with 13 bases between them. Germline-derived CDR1 and CDR2 are GTSNPN and SVGIG (reference sequence). The CDR3 length is 12 residues.

In this sample, this clonotype turned up many times. V is TRBV3-1 and J is TRBJ2-1; possible D gene TRBD2, 6 bases. The CDR3 loop spans 17 amino acids. In germline, CDR1 is LGHDT, CDR2 YNNKEL (reference sequence). V was shortened by 5 bases and J by 1 base, with 18 bases between the two germline ends. The CDR3 nucleotides read TGTGCCAGCAGCTCGAGGGAACGGGAGCCATCCTACAATGAGCAGTTCTTC. Its protein product is CASSSREREPSYNEQFF.

This clonotype was detected ten times or more. The CDR3 spells CSARETGTVTYEQYF. CDR3 nucleotides: TGCAGTGCTAGGGAAACCGGGACAGTAACCTACGAGCAGTACTTC. V is TRBV20-1 and J is TRBJ2-7; 7 bases align to TRBD1. CDR1 is DFQATT, CDR2 SNEGSKA, per germline (reference sequence). The CDR3 loop spans 15 amino acids. Trimming took 3 bases from V and 2 from J; bases not matched to a gene: 10.

This clonotype was observed many times. J is TRBJ2-7 and V is TRBV20-1; TRBD2 aligns across 7 bases. V was clipped by 7 bases and J by 5 bases; unmatched bases: 11. CDR1 is DFQATT and CDR2 is SNEGSKA in the germline V gene (reference sequence). The CDR3 loop spans 13 amino acids. The CDR3, as DNA: TGCAGTGGTCGAGGTGGCGGGAGCCACGAGCAGTACTTC. This translates into CSGRGGGSHEQYF.

V and J are TRBV7-9 and TRBJ1-3; D ambiguous. Germline loops: CDR1 SEHNR, CDR2 FQNEAQ (reference sequence). CDR3 length equals 12 residues. V lost 7 bases and J lost 4, with 8 bases in between. The CDR3 bases are TGTGCCAGCACTTCTGTCGGAAACACCATATATTTT. Amino acids: CASTSVGNTIYF.

This clonotype was observed many times. CDR3 amino acids: CASSKQVNTEAFF. The CDR3 DNA is TGTGCCAGCAGCAAGCAAGTGAACACTGAAGCTTTCTTT. V gene TRBV7-9 combines with J gene TRBJ1-1; the D is unclear. Germline CDR1 and CDR2: SEHNR and FQNEAQ (reference sequence). V was cut by 5 bases and J by 0 bases, with 7 bases left in between. This CDR3 is 13 amino acids long.

This clonotype has only a few counts. The CDR3 region has the DNA TGCAGTCTCACCAGTACTAGCAGTTATTATGGGGTCACAGATACGCAGTATTTT. It encodes CSLTSTSSYYGVTDTQYF. The rearrangement links TRBV20-1 to TRBJ2-3; D may be TRBD2 (6 bases). CDR1 and CDR2 from the germline V gene are DFQATT and SNEGSKA (reference sequence). CDR3 size: 18 residues. V was clipped by 8 bases and J by 2 bases, with 29 bases between them.

Notes on this clonotype: Sequence at one end of the junction differs from germline and may be a read error. This chain links TRBV18 with TRBJ2-3; D remains unclear. This CDR3 contains 13 residues. Germline V gene data show CDR1 as KGHSH and CDR2 as LQKENI. In DNA, the CDR3 is TGTACCAGCTCACTGCGGTCCACAGATACGCAGTATTTT. Residues: CTSSLRSTDTQYF. Full variable domain (outside the CDR3, taken from reference TRBV18 and TRBJ2-3): NAGVMQNPRHLVRRRGQEARLRCSPMKGHSHVYWYRQLPEEGLKFMVYLQKENIIDESGMPKERFSAEFPKEGPSILRIQQVVRGDSAAYFCTSSLRSTDTQYFGPGTRLTVL.

This clonotype was counted ten times or more. The CDR3 loop is CASSLLTSGGRDTQYF. In DNA form, the CDR3 reads TGTGCCAGCAGTTTACTGACTAGCGGGGGTAGAGATACGCAGTATTTT. J is TRBJ2-3 and V is TRBV28, with 12 bases identical to TRBD2. Trimming took 2 bases from V and 5 from J; bases not matched to a gene: 5. Germline V lookup: CDR1 MDHEN, CDR2 SYDVKM. This CDR3 comprises 16 residues. Supplemented by reference TRBV28 and TRBJ2-3, the full variable domain reads DVKVTQSSRYLVKRTGEKVFLECVQDMDHENMFWYRQDPGLGLRLIYFSYDVKMKEKGDIPEGYSVSREKKERFSLILESASTNQTSMYLCASSLLTSGGRDTQYFGPGTRLTVL.

This clonotype was seen many times. The chain couples TRBV5-1 to TRBJ2-7, with a tentative D call TRBD2 (6 bases). The germline V gene has CDR1 SGHRS and CDR2 YFSETQ. Trimming pared 4 bases from V and 4 bases from J, leaving 12 bases between. This CDR3 has 13 residues. As DNA, the CDR3 is TGCGCCAGCAGCGGAGGGGAGTCTTACGAGCAGTACTTC. It specifies CASSGGESYEQYF.

This clonotype has more than one count but fewer than ten. The chain combines TRBV7-2 with TRBJ1-2; a possible D gene is TRBD1 (5 bases). The germline gives CDR1 SGHTA, CDR2 FQGNSA. The CDR3 is 14 residues long. The V end was cut by 3 bases, the J end by 1 base, with 9 bases between. CDR3 residues: CASSFRDRNYGYTF. The CDR3 DNA reads as TGTGCCAGCAGCTTTAGGGACCGTAACTATGGCTACACCTTC.

The sample holds many counts of this clonotype. The rearrangement links TRBV24-1 to TRBJ2-7, with D perhaps TRBD2 (6 bases). V lost 0 bases and J lost 5, with 7 bases in between. CDR3 size: 13 residues. The germline V gene has CDR1 KGHDR and CDR2 SFDVKD. The CDR3: CATSDLGGDEQYF. CDR3 DNA: TGTGCCACCAGTGATTTGGGAGGGGACGAGCAGTACTTC.

Ten or more counts support this clonotype. V usage is TRBV23-1 and J usage is TRBJ2-1, with D possibly TRBD1 on 6 matching bases. TRBV23-1 is designated an ORF whose function remains uncertain. The CDR3 contains 16 residues. Between the trimmed V and J ends, which lost 0 bases and 3 bases, there was a span of 12 bases. DNA of the CDR3: TGCGCCAGCAGTCAATCGAACAGGGAAAACTACAATGAGCAGTTCTTC. It encodes CASSQSNRENYNEQFF.

This clonotype was recorded many times. The chain couples TRBV6-5 to TRBJ1-1; 7 bases agree with TRBD1. Trimming cost V 0 bases and J 4 bases; bases outside gene matches: 2. The CDR3 is made up of 14 amino acids. The germline CDR1 and CDR2 sequences are MNHEY and SVGAGI. The CDR3 coding sequence is TGTGCCAGCAGTTACTCCGCAGGGGGCACTGAAGCTTTCTTT. Translation gives CASSYSAGGTEAFF.

In regard to this clonotype: A far larger clone is a single base away, which makes a read error likely. The DNA for the CDR3 is TGCAGTGCTTCCGCCGGGGGGAGCCTCTACGAGCAGTACTTC. Residues: CSASAGGSLYEQYF. The rearrangement uses TRBV20-1 and TRBJ2-5; 7 bases align to TRBD2. The J call may be incorrect, as the DNA end agrees better with TRBJ2-7. The CDR3 is 14 amino acids. Germline V gives CDR1 DFQATT, CDR2 SNEGSKA (reference sequence).

This clonotype was counted between two and nine times. The chain has TRBV2 and TRBJ1-5; no clear D. Germline V gene lookup returns CDR1 SNHLY and CDR2 FYNNEI. The CDR3 is made up of 13 amino acids. V lost 5 bases and J lost 3, with 8 bases in between. CDR3 protein: CASSYSVNQPQHF. CDR3 in DNA: TGTGCCAGCAGTTACAGCGTCAATCAGCCCCAGCATTTT.

The chain joins TRBV20-1 to TRBJ2-7, with 8 nucleotides matching TRBD2. Trimming took 0 bases from V and 4 from J; bases not matched to a gene: 11. This CDR3 spans 16 amino acids. CDR1 is DFQATT and CDR2 is SNEGSKA in the germline V gene (reference sequence). CDR3 loop: CSARDLQGLVSYEQYF. The CDR3 DNA is TGCAGTGCTAGAGATCTTCAGGGACTAGTTAGTTACGAGCAGTACTTC.

This clonotype appeared many times. The gene calls are TRBV6-1 and TRBJ2-1; 12 nucleotides line up with TRBD2. After removal of 2 bases from V and 12 bases from J, the junction contained 11 bases not matched to a gene. Germline CDR1 and CDR2: MNHNS and SASEGT. The CDR3 consists of 16 residues. CDR3 nucleotide sequence: TGTGCCAGCAGTGAATCCCCGTGGCTAGCGGGAGGGGGGCAGTTCTTC. Amino acid sequence: CASSESPWLAGGGQFF.

About this clonotype: A much larger clone differs from this one at a single base, so this may be a read error. The CDR3 sequence: CASRQAGGTNEQHF. As DNA, the CDR3 is TGTGCCAGCAGACAAGCGGGAGGGACGAACGAGCAGCACTTC. This rearrangement joins TRBV12-3 or TRBV12-4 to TRBJ2-7, with TRBD2 identical over 10 bases. The CDR3 loop spans 14 amino acids.